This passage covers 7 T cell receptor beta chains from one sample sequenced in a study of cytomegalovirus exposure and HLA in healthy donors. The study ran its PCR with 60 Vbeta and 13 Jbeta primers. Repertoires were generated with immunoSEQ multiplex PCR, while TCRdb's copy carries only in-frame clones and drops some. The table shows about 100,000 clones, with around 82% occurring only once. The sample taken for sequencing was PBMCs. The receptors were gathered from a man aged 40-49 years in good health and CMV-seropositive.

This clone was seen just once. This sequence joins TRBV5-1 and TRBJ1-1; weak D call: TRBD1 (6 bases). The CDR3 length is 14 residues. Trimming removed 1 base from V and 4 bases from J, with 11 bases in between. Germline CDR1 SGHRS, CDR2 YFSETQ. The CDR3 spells CASSLSGVGTEAFF. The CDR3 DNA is TGCGCCAGCAGCTTGTCAGGGGTTGGCACTGAAGCTTTCTTT.

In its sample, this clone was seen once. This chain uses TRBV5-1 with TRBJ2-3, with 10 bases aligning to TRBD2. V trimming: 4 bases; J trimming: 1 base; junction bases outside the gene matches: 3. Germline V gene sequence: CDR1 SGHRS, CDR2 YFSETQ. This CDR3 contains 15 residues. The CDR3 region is CASSMGTSGTDTQYF. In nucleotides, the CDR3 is TGCGCCAGCAGCATGGGGACTAGCGGCACAGATACGCAGTATTTT.

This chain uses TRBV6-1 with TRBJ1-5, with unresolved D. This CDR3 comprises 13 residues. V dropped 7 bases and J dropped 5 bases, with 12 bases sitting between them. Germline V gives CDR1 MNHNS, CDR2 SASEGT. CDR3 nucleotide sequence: TGTGCCAGCACTAGGCAGTACGATCAGCCCCAGCATTTT. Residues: CASTRQYDQPQHF.

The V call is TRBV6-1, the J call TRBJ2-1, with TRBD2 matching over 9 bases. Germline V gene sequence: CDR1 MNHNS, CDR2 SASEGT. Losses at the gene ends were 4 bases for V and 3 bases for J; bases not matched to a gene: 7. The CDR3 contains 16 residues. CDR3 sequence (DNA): TGTGCCAGCAGTGGGGAACTAGCGGGCTTCTACAATGAGCAGTTCTTC. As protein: CASSGELAGFYNEQFF.

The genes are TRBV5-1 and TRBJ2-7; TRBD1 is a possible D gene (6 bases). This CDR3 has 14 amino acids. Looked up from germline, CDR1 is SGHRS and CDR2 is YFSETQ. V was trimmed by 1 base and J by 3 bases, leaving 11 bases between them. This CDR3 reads CASSLYQTGYEQYF. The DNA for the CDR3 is TGCGCCAGCAGCTTGTATCAGACAGGCTACGAGCAGTACTTC.

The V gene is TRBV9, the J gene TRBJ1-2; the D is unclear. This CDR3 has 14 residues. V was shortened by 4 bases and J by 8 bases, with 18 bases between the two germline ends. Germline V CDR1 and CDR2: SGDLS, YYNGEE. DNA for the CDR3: TGTGCCAGCAGCTTACGTGAGGAGGTCGGAGGCTACACCTTC. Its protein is CASSLREEVGGYTF.

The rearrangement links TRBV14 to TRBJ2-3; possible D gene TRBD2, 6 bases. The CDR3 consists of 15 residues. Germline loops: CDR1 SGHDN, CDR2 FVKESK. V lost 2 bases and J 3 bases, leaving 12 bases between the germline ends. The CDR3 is CASSQHPGETDTQYF. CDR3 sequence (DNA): TGTGCCAGCAGCCAACACCCGGGAGAGACAGATACGCAGTATTTT.